The 9 T cell receptor beta chains in this list originate from one sample, sequenced in a study of cytomegalovirus exposure and HLA in healthy donors (dated by TCRdb to 2017 to 2019). Libraries were constructed by the immunoSEQ multiplex PCR assay. For the multiplex PCR, a mixture combining 60 forward primers for TCR Vbeta segments and 13 reverse primers for TCR Jbeta segments was used. TCRdb holds this immuneACCESS table with in-frame rearrangements only. Some clones are missing; in checked studies, unresolved V genes explain under half, and the rest has no known cause. This sample comprises 100,000 to 150,000 clones, 75% to 90% of them detected only once. The ten largest account for 4% of the sample. Sequenced input: PBMCs. The receptors were sampled from a woman aged 40 to 50 in good health and CMV-seronegative.

This clone was seen a few times. The chain links TRBV5-6 to TRBJ1-1; D uncertain. Trimming took 4 bases from V and 3 from J, leaving 10 bases between them. The CDR3 consists of 13 residues. The germline V gene encodes CDR1 SGHDT and CDR2 YYEEEE. The CDR3 loop reads CASSPPVHTEAFF. The CDR3, as DNA: TGTGCCAGCAGCCCTCCGGTGCACACTGAAGCTTTCTTT.

The chain links TRBV19 to TRBJ1-1; 9 bases map to TRBD1. The CDR3 totals 15 residues. J lost 1 base, V lost 5 bases, and 5 bases had no gene match. In germline, CDR1 is LNHDA, CDR2 SQIVND (reference sequence). This chain's CDR3 is CASSPGTGRNTEAFF. DNA for the CDR3: TGTGCCAGTAGTCCTGGGACAGGGCGGAACACTGAAGCTTTCTTT.

This rearrangement joins TRBV5-1 to TRBJ1-1; no clear D gene. V was clipped by 4 bases and J by 3 bases, with 13 bases between them. The germline CDR1 and CDR2 sequences are SGHRS and YFSETQ. The CDR3 is 14 amino acids. The CDR3 sequence is CASSNGGWDTEAFF. CDR3 nucleotides: TGCGCCAGCAGCAATGGCGGTTGGGACACTGAAGCTTTCTTT.

The chain has TRBV6-1 and TRBJ1-2; maybe TRBD1 (5 bases). Deletions cut 2 bases from V and 4 bases from J, with 17 bases between. Per the germline V gene, CDR1 is MNHNS and CDR2 is SASEGT. The CDR3 covers 16 residues. CDR3 loop: CASSEMVGRAVYGYTF. The DNA for the CDR3 is TGTGCCAGCAGTGAAATGGTGGGCAGGGCGGTCTATGGCTACACCTTC.

This chain uses TRBV5-6 with TRBJ1-2; D may be TRBD1 (6 bases). Trimming pared 3 bases from V and 6 bases from J, leaving 12 bases between. Germline assignment: CDR1 SGHDT and CDR2 YYEEEE. This CDR3 comprises 13 residues. The CDR3 DNA reads TGTGCCAGCAGCTGGGGACCAGGGGATGGCTACACCTTC. This translates into CASSWGPGDGYTF. Based on the CDR3 plus reference TRBV5-6 and TRBJ1-2, the full variable domain is DAGVTQSPTHLIKTRGQQVTLRCSPKSGHDTVSWYQQALGQGPQFIFQYYEEEERQRGNFPDRFSGHQFPNYSSELNVNALLLGDSALYLCASSWGPGDGYTFGSGTRLTVV.

The chain recombines TRBV9 with TRBJ2-2, with D possibly matching TRBD1 (7 bases). The CDR3 has 15 amino acids. Per the germline V gene, CDR1 is SGDLS and CDR2 is YYNGEE. V was shortened by 0 bases and J by 7 bases, with 13 bases between the two germline ends. The CDR3 bases are TGTGCCAGCAGCGTAGGTGCAGGGGGAGGCGGGGAGCTGTTTTTT. This gives the protein CASSVGAGGGGELFF.

This clone was counted a single time. The rearrangement joins TRBV15 to TRBJ1-5, with 8 bases fitting TRBD1. From germline, CDR1 is LNHNV and CDR2 YYDKDF (reference sequence). There are 15 residues in the CDR3. V was pared by 0 bases and J by 4 bases, with 2 bases of the junction left unmatched. The CDR3 bases are TGTGCCACCAGCAGAGACAGGGGGCGGAATCAGCCCCAGCATTTT. Amino acid sequence: CATSRDRGRNQPQHF.

The chain is built from TRBV7-2 and TRBJ2-3, with 9 bases aligning to TRBD1. The V gene's germline CDR1 is SGHTA and CDR2 FQGNSA. This CDR3 spans 16 amino acids. Germline trimming cut 5 bases from V and 5 bases from J; bases unmatched to any gene: 11. CDR3 in amino acids: CASSPRRTGVLDTQYF. For the CDR3, the DNA is TGTGCCAGCAGCCCCCGGCGGACAGGGGTATTAGATACGCAGTATTTT.

The chain couples TRBV4-1 to TRBJ2-5, with TRBD2 identical over 10 bases. Trimming at V came to 0 bases and at J to 3 bases, leaving 7 bases not matched to a gene. The CDR3 contains 17 residues. Per germline, CDR1 MGHRA and CDR2 YSYEKL. The DNA of the CDR3 is TGCGCCAGCAGCCAAGATTCGATCAGCGGGGGGGAAGAGACCCAGTACTTC. As protein: CASSQDSISGGEETQYF.